Following are 7 T cell receptor beta chains from one sample sequenced in a study of shared clonotypes between healthy human individuals (dated by TCRdb to 2019 to 2021). The method behind the library was the immunoSEQ multiplex PCR assay. TCRdb provides this immuneACCESS table in a form limited to in-frame rearrangements. Some clones are lacking; in checked studies, under half of them reflect an unresolved V gene, and why the rest are absent is not known. The sample has more than 2 million clones on record, roughly 95% of them singletons. The ten biggest clones cover approximately 0.13% of the sample. The sample taken for sequencing was naive CD4+ T cells sorted from blood. Taken with the paper, the label for cell subset or site translates to: CD45RA+ positively selected. These receptors all come from a man aged 18 to 35 in good health.

This chain joins TRBV10-3 and TRBJ2-1, with TRBD2 matching over 13 bases. V lost 4 bases, J lost 16 bases, and 7 bases stayed unmatched. The CDR3 is 13 residues long. Looked up from germline, CDR1 is ENHRY and CDR2 is SYGVKD. The CDR3 bases are TGTGCCATCAGTGCCCCGGGACTAGCGGGAATATTCTTC. Translating gives CAISAPGLAGIFF.

This chain connects TRBV28 to TRBJ1-2; 11 nucleotides agree with TRBD1. The CDR3 sequence is 14 residues long. In germline, CDR1 is MDHEN, CDR2 SYDVKM. J was trimmed by 1 base and V by 9 bases; bases with no gene match: 4. CDR3 DNA: TGTGCCAGTGGGACAGGGGGTCTTAACTATGGCTACACCTTC. Amino acids: CASGTGGLNYGYTF.

The chain joins TRBV18 to TRBJ2-7; 8 nucleotides agree with TRBD2. This CDR3 has 13 amino acids. V was pared by 4 bases and J by 8 bases, with 7 bases of the junction left unmatched. In germline, CDR1 is KGHSH, CDR2 LQKENI. This CDR3 reads CASSHTGGDKQYF. CDR3 bases: TGTGCCAGCTCACACACCGGGGGGGACAAGCAGTACTTC.

For this clone: The identical CDR3 is also encoded by other nucleotide sequences in the sample. The rearrangement uses TRBV5-1 and TRBJ2-3, with D unclear. Germline lookup yields CDR1 SGHRS and CDR2 YFSETQ. V shed 0 bases and J shed 3 bases, with 8 bases lying between them. This CDR3 spans 14 amino acids. The CDR3 loop reads CASSLGDITDTQYF. DNA for the CDR3: TGCGCCAGCAGCTTGGGGGATATAACAGATACGCAGTATTTT. The full variable domain, rest sourced from reference TRBV5-1 and TRBJ2-3, is KAGVTQTPRYLIKTRGQQVTLSCSPISGHRSVSWYQQTPGQGLQFLFEYFSETQRNKGNFPGRFSGRQFSNSRSEMNVSTLELGDSALYLCASSLGDITDTQYFGPGTRLTVL.

The sample holds many counts of this clone. Within the sample, other DNA sequences also encode this same CDR3. The chain carries TRBV19 and TRBJ2-7; possibly TRBD1 for D (6 bases). The CDR3 loop spans 15 amino acids. Germline-derived CDR1 and CDR2 are LNHDA and SQIVND (reference sequence). The V and J ends lost 3 bases and 0 bases respectively, with 12 bases between them. In DNA form, the CDR3 reads TGTGCCAGTAGTATCGGAACAGGGAGCTCCTACGAGCAGTACTTC. As protein: CASSIGTGSSYEQYF.

Worth noting for this clone: This same CDR3 is encoded by further DNA sequences in the sample. The chain combines TRBV4-1 with TRBJ1-5; unclear D gene. The length of the CDR3 is 13 residues. Germline V gives CDR1 MGHRA, CDR2 YSYEKL. Trimming cost V 2 bases and J 6 bases, with 8 bases left between them. CDR3 sequence reads: CASSQTLGQPQHF. CDR3 sequence (DNA): TGCGCCAGCAGCCAAACGTTAGGTCAGCCCCAGCATTTT.

The chain carries TRBV28 and TRBJ1-3, with D unclear. The CDR3 has 14 residues. From germline, CDR1 is MDHEN and CDR2 SYDVKM. Trimming took 2 bases from V and 1 from J, leaving 6 bases between them. The CDR3 is CASSLMVSGNTIYF. Here the CDR3 DNA reads TGTGCCAGCAGTTTAATGGTATCTGGAAACACCATATATTTT.